Listed here is a single T cell receptor beta chain. Per the study methods: Amplified reference gene primers provided the basis for estimating nucleated cell counts. Assay used: immunoSEQ multiplex PCR; TCRdb lists only in-frame clones, some missing. V, J and clone size are taken as reported in that table, and D and trimming were inferred from the DNA itself. The sample contains around 100,000 clones, almost 80% of which appear only once. This entry is derived from a study of blood T cell repertoires in COVID-19. Study in general: Italy, Spain and the United States were the sources of the convalescent and acute COVID-19 samples.

In germline, CDR1 is SGHAT, CDR2 FQNNGV. The CDR3 covers 14 residues. With 1 base removed from V and 1 base from J, the gap between germline ends came to 5 bases. The V and J genes are TRBV11-2 and TRBJ2-1; no clear D gene. Sample: peripheral blood. The clonotype originates from a woman aged 65 to 85 with acute or convalescent COVID-19. As DNA, the CDR3 is TGTGCCAGCAGCTTAGGAGTTTCCTACAATGAGCAGTTCTTC. Translating gives CASSLGVSYNEQFF.